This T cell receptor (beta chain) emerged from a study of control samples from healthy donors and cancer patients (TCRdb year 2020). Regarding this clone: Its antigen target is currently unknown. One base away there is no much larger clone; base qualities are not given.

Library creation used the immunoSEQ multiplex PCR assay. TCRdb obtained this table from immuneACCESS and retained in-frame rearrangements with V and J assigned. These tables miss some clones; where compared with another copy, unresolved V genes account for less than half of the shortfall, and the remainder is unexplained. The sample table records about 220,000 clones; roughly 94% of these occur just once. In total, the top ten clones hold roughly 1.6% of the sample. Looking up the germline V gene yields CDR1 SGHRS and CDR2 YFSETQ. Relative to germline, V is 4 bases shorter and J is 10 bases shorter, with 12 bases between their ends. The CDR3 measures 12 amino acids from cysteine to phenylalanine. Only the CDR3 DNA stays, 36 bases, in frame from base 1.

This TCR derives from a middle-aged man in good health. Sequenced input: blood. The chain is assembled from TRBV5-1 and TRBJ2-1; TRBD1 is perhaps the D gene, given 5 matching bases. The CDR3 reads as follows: CASSLQTEEQFF. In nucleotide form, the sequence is TGCGCCAGCAGCCTCCAGACAGAAGAGCAGTTCTTC. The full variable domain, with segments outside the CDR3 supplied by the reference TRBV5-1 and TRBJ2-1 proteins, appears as KAGVTQTPRYLIKTRGQQVTLSCSPISGHRSVSWYQQTPGQGLQFLFEYFSETQRNKGNFPGRFSGRQFSNSRSEMNVSTLELGDSALYLCASSLQTEEQFFGPGTRLTVL.